This TCR beta chain was sequenced during a study of CD8 T cells in ankylosing spondylitis. Study-level findings and limits: Clones linked to disease, bearing a CD8+ phenotype, were relatively rare in peripheral blood.

This clonotype was seen many times. What it binds is unknown. Germline CDR1 and CDR2: SGHKS and YYEKEE (reference sequence). Trimming took 5 bases from V and 0 from J, leaving 12 bases between them. The CDR3 runs 15 residues. TCRdb re-derived calls from the 5' RACE reads in MiXCR, one entry per CDR3 protein. In the table there are 200,000 to 300,000 distinct CDR3 sequences, roughly 10% of which are singletons. Sequencing used blood, either unsorted or a sorted T cell fraction (not recorded which). This TCR was sampled from a male donor with ankylosing spondylitis or in good health (not recorded which). This sequence joins TRBV5-5 and TRBJ1-5, with D unclear. CDR3 DNA: TGTGCCAGCAGTTCCGACGGATATAGCAATCAGCCCCAGCATTTT. It translates to CASSSDGYSNQPQHF.